This T cell receptor (beta chain) was profiled in a study of T cells of healthy individuals. The table lists this clonotype with a few counts. Using its own MiXCR run on the 5' RACE reads, TCRdb lists one record per CDR3 protein. The table records some 100,000 distinct CDR3 sequences, about 16% of them present only once. The CDR3 runs to 15 residues. Germline CDR1 reads SEHNR; CDR2 reads FQNEAQ (reference sequence). V was pared by 5 bases and J by 9 bases, with 11 bases of the junction left unmatched. The TCR was taken from a human donor in good health. This sequence joins TRBV7-9 and TRBJ2-1, with TRBD1 matching over 9 bases. CDR3 bases: TGTGCCAGCAGCCCCCCCACAGGGGGCTATATTGAGCAGTTCTTC. Its translation is CASSPPTGGYIEQFF. Using reference TRBV7-9 and TRBJ2-1 for the parts outside the CDR3, the full variable domain is DTGVSQNPRHKITKRGQNVTFRCDPISEHNRLYWYRQTLGQGPEFLTYFQNEAQLEKSRLLSDRFSAERPKGSFSTLEIQRTEQGDSAMYLCASSPPTGGYIEQFFGPGTRLTVL.